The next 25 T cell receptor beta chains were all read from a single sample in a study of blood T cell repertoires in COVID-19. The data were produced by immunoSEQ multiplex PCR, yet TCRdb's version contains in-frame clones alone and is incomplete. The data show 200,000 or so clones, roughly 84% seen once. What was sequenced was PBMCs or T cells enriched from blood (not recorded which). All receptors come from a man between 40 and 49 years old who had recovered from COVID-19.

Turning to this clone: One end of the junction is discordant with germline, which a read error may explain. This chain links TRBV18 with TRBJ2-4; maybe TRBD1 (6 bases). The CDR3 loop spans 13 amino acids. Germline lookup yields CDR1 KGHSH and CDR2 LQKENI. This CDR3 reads CASCPGTPCAPLF. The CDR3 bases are TGTGCCAGCTGCCCCGGGACACCCTGCGCCCCACTCTTC.

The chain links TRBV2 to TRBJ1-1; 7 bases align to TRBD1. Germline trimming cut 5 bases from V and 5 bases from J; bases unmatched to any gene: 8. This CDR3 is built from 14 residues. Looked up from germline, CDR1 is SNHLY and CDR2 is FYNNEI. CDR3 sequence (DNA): TGTGCCAGCAGTTTAACAGGGGTAGGGACTGAAGCTTTCTTT. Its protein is CASSLTGVGTEAFF.

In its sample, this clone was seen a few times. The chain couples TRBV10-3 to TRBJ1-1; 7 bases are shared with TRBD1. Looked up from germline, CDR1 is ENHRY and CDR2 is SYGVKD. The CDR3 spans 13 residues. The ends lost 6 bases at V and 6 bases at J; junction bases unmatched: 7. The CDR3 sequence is CAIREDRVAEAFF. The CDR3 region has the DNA TGTGCCATCAGGGAAGACAGGGTCGCTGAAGCTTTCTTT.

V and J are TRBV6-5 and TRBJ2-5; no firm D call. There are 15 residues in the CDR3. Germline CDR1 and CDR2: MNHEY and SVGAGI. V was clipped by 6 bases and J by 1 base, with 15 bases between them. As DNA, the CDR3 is TGTGCCAGCAGACTCCACGACACATTCCAAGAGACCCAGTACTTC. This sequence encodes CASRLHDTFQETQYF.

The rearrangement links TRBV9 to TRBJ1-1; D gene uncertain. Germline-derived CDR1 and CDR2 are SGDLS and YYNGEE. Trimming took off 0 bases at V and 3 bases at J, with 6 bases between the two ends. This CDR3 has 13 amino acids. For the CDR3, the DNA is TGTGCCAGCAGCGTAGGAGCTTACACTGAAGCTTTCTTT. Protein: CASSVGAYTEAFF. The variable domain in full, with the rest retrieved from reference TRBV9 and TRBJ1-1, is DSGVTQTPKHLITATGQRVTLRCSPRSGDLSVYWYQQSLDQGLQFLIQYYNGEERAKGNILERFSAQQFPDLHSELNLSSLELGDSALYFCASSVGAYTEAFFGQGTRLTVV.

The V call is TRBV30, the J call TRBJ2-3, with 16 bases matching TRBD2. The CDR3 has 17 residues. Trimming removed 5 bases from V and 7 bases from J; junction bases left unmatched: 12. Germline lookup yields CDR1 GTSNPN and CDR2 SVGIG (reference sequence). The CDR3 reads CAWSRPGLAGGPHTQYF. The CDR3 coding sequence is TGTGCCTGGTCAAGACCGGGACTAGCGGGGGGGCCCCATACGCAGTATTTT.

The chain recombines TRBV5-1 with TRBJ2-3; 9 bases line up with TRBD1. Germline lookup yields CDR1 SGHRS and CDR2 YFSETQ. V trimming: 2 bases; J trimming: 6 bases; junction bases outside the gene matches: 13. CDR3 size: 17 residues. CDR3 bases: TGCGCCAGCAGCTTCCTACCGGGACAGGGCCTCCCGGATACGCAGTATTTT. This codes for CASSFLPGQGLPDTQYF.

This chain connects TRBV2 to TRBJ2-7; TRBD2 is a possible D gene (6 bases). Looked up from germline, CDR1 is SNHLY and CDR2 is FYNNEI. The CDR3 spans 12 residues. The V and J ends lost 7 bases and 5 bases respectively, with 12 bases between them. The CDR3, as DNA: TGTGCCAGCAAGGAGGGGTTCCACGAGCAGTACTTC. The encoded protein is CASKEGFHEQYF.

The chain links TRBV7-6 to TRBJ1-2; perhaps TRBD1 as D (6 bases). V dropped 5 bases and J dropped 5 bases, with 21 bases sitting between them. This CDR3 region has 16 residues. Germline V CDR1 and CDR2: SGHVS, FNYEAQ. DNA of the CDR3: TGTGCCAGCAGCCCGGGTACCGGACAGAGTTTTTATGGCTACACCTTC. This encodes CASSPGTGQSFYGYTF.

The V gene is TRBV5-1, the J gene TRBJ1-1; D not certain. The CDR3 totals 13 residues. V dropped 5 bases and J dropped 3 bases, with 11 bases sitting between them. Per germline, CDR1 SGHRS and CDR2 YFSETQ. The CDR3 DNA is TGCGCCAGCAGACGGGAGATGGACACTGAAGCTTTCTTT. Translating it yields CASRREMDTEAFF.

The CDR3 here is CAVRGIYGYTF. The DNA of the CDR3 is TGTGCCGTACGCGGTATCTATGGCTACACCTTC. The J gene is TRBJ1-2, the V gene TRBV2; D gene uncertain. This CDR3 is built from 11 residues. V lost 11 bases and J 4 bases, leaving 11 bases between the germline ends. CDR1 is SNHLY and CDR2 is FYNNEI in the germline V gene.

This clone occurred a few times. The CDR3 sequence is CASSFRPGVMNTEAFF. Here the CDR3 DNA reads TGTGCCAGCAGTTTTCGGCCAGGGGTCATGAACACTGAAGCTTTCTTT. The chain combines TRBV27 with TRBJ1-1, with D maybe TRBD1 (6 bases). CDR3 length: 16 residues. Germline CDR1 is MNHEY and CDR2 is SMNVEV (reference sequence). Trimming stripped 3 bases from V and 0 bases from J, with 14 bases between.

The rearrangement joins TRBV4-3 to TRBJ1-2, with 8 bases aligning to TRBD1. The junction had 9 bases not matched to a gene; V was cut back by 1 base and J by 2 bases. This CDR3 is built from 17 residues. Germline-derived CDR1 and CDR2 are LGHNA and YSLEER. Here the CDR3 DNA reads TGCGCCAGCAGCCAAGCTTATACCGGGACAGGCAACTATGGCTACACCTTC. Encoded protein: CASSQAYTGTGNYGYTF.

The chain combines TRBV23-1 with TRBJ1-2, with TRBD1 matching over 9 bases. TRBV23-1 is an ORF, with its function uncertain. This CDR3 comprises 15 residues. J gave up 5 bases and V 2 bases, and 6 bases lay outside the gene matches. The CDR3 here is CASSQGTGCFYGYTF. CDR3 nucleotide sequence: TGCGCCAGCAGTCAAGGGACAGGGTGTTTTTATGGCTACACCTTC.

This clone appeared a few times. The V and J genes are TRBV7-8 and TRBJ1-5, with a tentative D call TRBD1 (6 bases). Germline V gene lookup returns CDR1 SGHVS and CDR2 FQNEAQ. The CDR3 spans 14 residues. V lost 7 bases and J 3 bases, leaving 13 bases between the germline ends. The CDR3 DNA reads TGTGCCAGCACCCTAAGGGGGTCCAATCAGCCCCAGCATTTT. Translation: CASTLRGSNQPQHF.

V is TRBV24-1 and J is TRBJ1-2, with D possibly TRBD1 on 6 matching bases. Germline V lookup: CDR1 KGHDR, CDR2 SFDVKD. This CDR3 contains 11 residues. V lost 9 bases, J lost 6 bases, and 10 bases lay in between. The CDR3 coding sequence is TGTGCCACCGAGGGGGTTAATGGCTACACCTTC. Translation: CATEGVNGYTF.

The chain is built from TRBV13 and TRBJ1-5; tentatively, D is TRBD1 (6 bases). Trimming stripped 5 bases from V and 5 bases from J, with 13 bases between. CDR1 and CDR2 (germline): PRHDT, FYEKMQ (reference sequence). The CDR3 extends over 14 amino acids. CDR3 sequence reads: CASSRGHLDQPQHF. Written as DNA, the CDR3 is TGTGCCAGCAGCAGGGGACACTTAGATCAGCCCCAGCATTTT. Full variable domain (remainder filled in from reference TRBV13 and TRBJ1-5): AAGVIQSPRHLIKEKRETATLKCYPIPRHDTVYWYQQGPGQDPQFLISFYEKMQSDKGSIPDRFSAQQFSDYHSELNMSSLELGDSALYFCASSRGHLDQPQHFGDGTRLSIL.

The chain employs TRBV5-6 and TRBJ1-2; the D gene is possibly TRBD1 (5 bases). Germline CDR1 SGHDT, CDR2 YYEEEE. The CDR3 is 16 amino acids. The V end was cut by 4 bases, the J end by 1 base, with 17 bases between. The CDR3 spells CASSLGPFGGNYGYTF. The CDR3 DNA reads TGTGCCAGCAGCCTGGGGCCCTTCGGGGGTAACTATGGCTACACCTTC.

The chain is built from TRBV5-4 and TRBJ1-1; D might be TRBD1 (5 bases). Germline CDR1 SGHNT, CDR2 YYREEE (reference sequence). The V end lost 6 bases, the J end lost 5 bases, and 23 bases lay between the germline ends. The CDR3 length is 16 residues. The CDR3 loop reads CASNLYYQGQWTEAFF. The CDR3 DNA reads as TGTGCCAGCAACCTTTATTACCAGGGCCAATGGACTGAAGCTTTCTTT.

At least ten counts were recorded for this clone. In DNA form, the CDR3 reads TGTGCCAGCAGCCCCCTGAGCGGGGGGGCCGGAGAGACCCAGTACTTC. Translation: CASSPLSGGAGETQYF. The chain combines TRBV4-2 with TRBJ2-5, with 10 positions matching TRBD2. In germline, CDR1 is LGHNA, CDR2 YNFKEQ. V lost 4 bases and J lost 4; bases outside the gene matches: 9. CDR3 length: 16 amino acids.

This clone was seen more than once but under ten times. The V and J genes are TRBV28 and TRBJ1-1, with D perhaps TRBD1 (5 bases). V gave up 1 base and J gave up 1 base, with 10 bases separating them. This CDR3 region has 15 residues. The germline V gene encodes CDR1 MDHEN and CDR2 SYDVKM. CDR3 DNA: TGTGCCAGCAGTTTATTTGGGGCCGAGAACACTGAAGCTTTCTTT. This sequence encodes CASSLFGAENTEAFF.

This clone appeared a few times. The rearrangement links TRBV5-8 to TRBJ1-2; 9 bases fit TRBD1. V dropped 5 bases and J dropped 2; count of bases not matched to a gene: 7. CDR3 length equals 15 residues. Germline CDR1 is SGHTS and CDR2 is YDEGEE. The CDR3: CASRVNRGRNYGYTF. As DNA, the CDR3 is TGTGCCAGCAGAGTCAACAGGGGGCGAAACTATGGCTACACCTTC. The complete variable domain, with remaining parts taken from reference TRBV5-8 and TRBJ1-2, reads EAGVTQSPTHLIKTRGQQATLRCSPISGHTSVYWYQQALGLGLQFLLWYDEGEERNRGNFPPRFSGRQFPNYSSELNVNALELEDSALYLCASRVNRGRNYGYTFGSGTRLTVV.

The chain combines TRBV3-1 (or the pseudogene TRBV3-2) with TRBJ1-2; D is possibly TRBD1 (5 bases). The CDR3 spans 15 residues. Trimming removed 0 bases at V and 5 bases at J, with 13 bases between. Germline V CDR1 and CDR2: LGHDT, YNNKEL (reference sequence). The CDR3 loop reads CASSQDSRQWYGYTF. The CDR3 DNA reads TGTGCCAGCAGCCAAGATTCGAGACAGTGGTATGGCTACACCTTC.

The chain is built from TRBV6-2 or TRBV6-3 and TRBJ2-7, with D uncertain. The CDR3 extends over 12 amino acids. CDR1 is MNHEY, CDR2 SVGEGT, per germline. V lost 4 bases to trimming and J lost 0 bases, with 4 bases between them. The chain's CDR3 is CASSSNSYEQYF. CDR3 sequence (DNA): TGTGCCAGCAGTTCAAACTCCTACGAGCAGTACTTC.

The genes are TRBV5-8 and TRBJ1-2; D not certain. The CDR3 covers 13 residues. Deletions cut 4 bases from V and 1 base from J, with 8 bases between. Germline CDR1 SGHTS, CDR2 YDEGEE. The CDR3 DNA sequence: TGTGCCAGCAGCAGGACTGTTAACTATGGCTACACCTTC. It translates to CASSRTVNYGYTF.